This T cell receptor beta chain was documented in a study of cytomegalovirus exposure and HLA in healthy donors (dated by TCRdb to the late 2010s). Some background on the complete study: An earlier analysis of fewer than 750 of the donors reported 276 Gb of sequence data and roughly 120 million unique TCR beta sequences obtained from around 190 million T cells. About 330 gigabases of sequencing data and around 80 million unique TCR sequences made up an early release that covered 500 to 700 HLA-typed donors. Of the 300 to 450 genotyped donors, roughly 76% were placed in the genetic ancestry cluster associated with self-reported Caucasian donors. The study aimed to test whether signatures of past pathogen exposure could be identified by cataloging public T cell receptors. Using immunosequencing, the study profiled T cell repertoires from around 670 subjects and related those repertoires to cytomegalovirus serostatus. In addition to the first cohort of hundreds of subjects, a separate validation cohort of 120 different subjects was used. The study combined high-throughput TCR immunosequencing, statistical association of individual TCRs with disease status, and machine learning to predict cytomegalovirus infection status. A later analysis re-examined previously published TCR beta repertoires from more than 600 donors and added high-resolution HLA genotyping to investigate patterns of TCR occurrence. The later analysis used no new phenotypic data to find candidate immune exposures, relying instead on TCR beta sequences and their occurrence across donors. An earlier analysis of 587 of the donors used high-throughput TCR beta sequencing to judge whether each TCR beta V gene segment behaved as functional or pseudogenic. Donor age, sex, ethnicity and CMV serostatus were collected together with the repertoire data. A later genetic analysis used genome-wide SNP genotypes for about three fifths of the 666 donors, treating that subset as a discovery cohort. All discovery cohort repertoires had been generated using a single sequencing platform. HLA typing covered class I and class II loci at four-digit resolution. Typing coverage differed by locus: A, B, C, DRB1 and DQB1 were typed in roughly 620-630 donors, DQA1 in about 550, DPA1 in 600 to 610, and DPB1 in roughly 450. Four to six DR-DQ haplotypes were handled as single units for association and clustering, since linkage in the cohort was strong. Among under 450 genotyped donors of the cohort, an average of about 240,000 unique TCR beta nucleotide sequences were sequenced per donor, around 20% of them non-productive.

Overall results and qualifications from the work: Most TCR sequences were seen in very few donors, while some public TCRs were found in many individuals. This cohort had only TCR beta chains sequenced, and the lack of alpha or paired-chain data limited which features could be detected. Compared with equally common non-associated chains, HLA-associated TCR beta chains in a later analysis were more clonally expanded and had lower generation probabilities. Cytomegalovirus status was reported to be diagnosed by the classifier with high specificity and sensitivity in both the original and validation cohorts. Roughly 17 rarely observed V segments, including chromosome 9 orphons, were excluded from the earlier analysis of 550 to 700 of the donors because counts were too low. Because some donors lacked HLA typing at each locus, the association tests relied only on the typed subset. A further reported finding was that TCR beta sequences accurately predicted the HLA-A and HLA-B alleles for most subjects in the first cohort. In an earlier analysis of under 600 of the donors, most TCR beta V segments were observed in productive rearrangements about 90% or about 30% of the time, broadly matching IMGT annotations. Strong co-occurrence of HLA alleles, especially DR and DQ, made assigning TCR associations to individual alleles difficult. A cluster of highly shared sequence variants was judged likely to represent a technical artifact of the sequencing pipeline. In a later analysis, the rate of TCR association differed among HLA loci, with DRB1 alleles having the most associated TCRs and HLA-C alleles having the fewest. A total of 150 or so TCR beta chains were listed by the study as associated with cytomegalovirus. It was suggested by the authors that the approach could potentially be generalized to other disease states and immunological phenotypes. In a later genetic analysis, fewer N-insertions in productive TCRs were reported among donors in an Asian-associated ancestry cluster than the roughly 640-donor mean. Linkage disequilibrium might explain the correlated functional status among segregating V segments, but an unknown experimental factor could not be ruled out. A later analysis reported that several top co-occurrence clusters appeared linked to parvovirus B19, influenza, CMV and Epstein-Barr virus. The only immune exposure information available for the cohort was CMV serostatus. Because the 87-base-pair reads could not distinguish some IMGT-functional V segments, including TRBV6-2 and TRBV6-3, those segments were excluded. Roughly uniform sequencing depth across donors was assumed in presence/absence analyses, although this assumption may not hold. A later analysis associated about 16,000 TCR beta sequences with specific HLA alleles at a false discovery rate of 0.05. According to a later analysis, most CMV-associated TCR beta chains appeared to be HLA-restricted, and the HLA associations seemed to be driven largely by CMV exposure. In vitro tests confirmed that a few of the cytomegalovirus-associated TCR beta chains recognize cytomegalovirus antigens. A later genetic analysis associated a missense DCLRE1C variant with V-gene and J-gene trimming of TCR beta chains, and an independent cohort replicated the association.

Taken from the germline V gene (reference sequence), the CDR1 and CDR2 loops are SGHNT and YYREEE. Trimming takes 4 bases off V and 4 bases off J; junction bases not matched to a gene: 8. Its CDR3 holds 15 amino acids, cysteine through phenylalanine. Of all the DNA, just the CDR3 is kept, 45 bases in frame from base 1. Libraries were prepared through the immunoSEQ multiplex PCR assay. For the multiplex PCR, a mixture combining 60 forward primers for TCR Vbeta segments and 13 reverse primers for TCR Jbeta segments was used. Amplification of the CDR3 region of rearranged TCR beta genes was performed with a multiplex PCR assay on genomic DNA. On the Illumina HiSeq System, the amplified TCR beta libraries were sequenced as 87-base-pair reads. The study's own analysis went as follows. In a later analysis, roughly 80 million unique TCR beta chains were counted across the 650 to 750 repertoires, and roughly 11 million of these chains were shared by at least two donors. A nearest-neighbor algorithm error-corrected the raw reads and collapsed the reads into unique sequences, merging closely related sequences to remove PCR and sequencing errors. CDR3 sequences were aligned to IMGT reference sequences to assign V, D and J gene segments. Each retained sequence needed at least a six-nucleotide match to both a V gene segment and a J gene segment. A rearrangement was called productive if the CDR3 had no stop codons and remained in frame with V and J, and every other rearrangement was called non-productive. CDR3 was defined by IMGT convention, running from the second conserved V-encoded cysteine to the conserved J-encoded phenylalanine. The earlier analysis of some 600 of the donors excluded sequences that lacked an unambiguous match to a single V gene segment. An earlier analysis of some 500 of the donors classified V segments as functional when productive rearrangements were above 56.7% and as segregating when the standard deviation between donors was above 5%. To diagnose cytomegalovirus status from the catalog of TCR beta chain sequences, a statistical classification framework was built. A later analysis assigned V and J genes by comparing TCR nucleotide sequences with IMGT/GENE-DB human TR gene sequences. Using the TCRdist pipeline, a later analysis assigned CDR3 sequences along with most-parsimonious VDJ recombination scenarios. In a later analysis, each TCR beta chain was defined by its CDR3 amino acid sequence together with its V-gene family, and reads without a unique V-gene family were excluded. In a later analysis, 450 to 600 highly shared, low-generation-probability nucleotide sequences were removed to address suspected cross-contamination and a sequencing artifact. In a later analysis, a clonal expansion index for each public chain was calculated from normalized within-repertoire ranks of inferred template counts. In a later analysis, generation probabilities were computed using a VDJ recombination model fitted to out-of-frame rearrangements, and the results were checked against IGoR. A later analysis scored TCR-TCR, TCR-HLA and TCR-CMV co-occurrence with hypergeometric tests, applying a repertoire-size bias correction to TCR pairs. A later analysis estimated false discovery rates by permuting HLA or CMV assignments 20 times. In a later analysis, co-occurring TCRs were grouped with DBSCAN, and TCRdist sequence similarity was added when clustering was performed within HLA-allele-positive subsets. Co-occurrence clustering excluded repertoires with fewer than 30,000 or more than 120,000 public chains, plus five with anomalous nucleotide sharing. Imported from immuneACCESS, the table was reduced by TCRdb to in-frame sequences with V and J called. These copies leave out some clones; in studies compared against another copy, an unresolved V gene accounts for under half, and the cause of the remainder is not known. V, J and clone size are those of that table, while D and trimming were read from the DNA. The sample table lists around 72,000 clones, 66% of them with a count of one. The ten largest clones add up to 20% to 25% of the sample.

The cohort was made up of roughly 670 healthy bone marrow donors. Cohort members were all nominally healthy when sampled, although unrecorded immune exposures were likely present. The donor tested CMV seropositive and was one of the 289 seropositive cohort members. Every donor gave a peripheral blood sample, and the peripheral blood mononuclear cells from that sample were used for TCR beta sequencing. Genomic DNA was extracted from the blood cell samples with the Qiagen DNeasy Blood Extraction Kit. To note about this clone: This clone's antigen is unknown. Per-base qualities were not stored, and no clone one base away is much larger.

This sequence uses TRBV5-4 and TRBJ1-1, and 9 junctional nucleotides match TRBD1. The receptor was derived from a man aged 35-49 years in good health and CMV-seropositive. The sequenced sample consisted of PBMCs. DNA sequence: TGTGCCAGCAGCCCCAGGACAGGGGTAAGCACTGAAGCTTTCTTT. It encodes CASSPRTGVSTEAFF. Where the CDR3 stops, the reference TRBV5-4 and TRBJ1-1 genes take over; the full variable domain is ETGVTQSPTHLIKTRGQQVTLRCSSQSGHNTVSWYQQALGQGPQFIFQYYREEENGRGNFPPRFSGLQFPNYSSELNVNALELDDSALYLCASSPRTGVSTEAFFGQGTRLTVV.